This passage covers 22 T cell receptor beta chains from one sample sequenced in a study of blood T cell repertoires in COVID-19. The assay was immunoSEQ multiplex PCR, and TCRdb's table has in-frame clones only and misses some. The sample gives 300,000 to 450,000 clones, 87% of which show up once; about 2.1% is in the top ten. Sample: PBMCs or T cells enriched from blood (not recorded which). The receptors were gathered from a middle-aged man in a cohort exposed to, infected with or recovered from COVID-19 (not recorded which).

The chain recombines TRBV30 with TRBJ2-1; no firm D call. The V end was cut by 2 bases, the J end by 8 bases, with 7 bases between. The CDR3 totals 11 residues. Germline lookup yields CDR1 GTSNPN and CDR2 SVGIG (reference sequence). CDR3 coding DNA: TGTGCCTGGAGTCCCCGGGATGAGCAGTTCTTC. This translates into CAWSPRDEQFF. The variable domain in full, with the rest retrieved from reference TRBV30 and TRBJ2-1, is SQTIHQWPATLVQPVGSPLSLECTVEGTSNPNLYWYRQAAGRGLQLLFYSVGIGQISSEVPQNLSASRPQDRQFILSSKKLLLSDSGFYLCAWSPRDEQFFGPGTRLTVL.

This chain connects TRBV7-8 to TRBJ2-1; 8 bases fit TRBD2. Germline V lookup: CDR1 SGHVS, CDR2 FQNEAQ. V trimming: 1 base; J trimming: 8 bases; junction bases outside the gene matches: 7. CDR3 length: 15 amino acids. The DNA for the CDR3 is TGTGCCAGCAGCTTAGGCACGGGAGGGAAGGATGAGCAGTTCTTC. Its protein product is CASSLGTGGKDEQFF.

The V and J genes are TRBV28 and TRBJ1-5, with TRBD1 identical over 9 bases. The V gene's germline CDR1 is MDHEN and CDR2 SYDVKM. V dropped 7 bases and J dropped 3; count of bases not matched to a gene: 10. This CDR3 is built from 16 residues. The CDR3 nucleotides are TGTGCCAGCAACTCCGCCGGACAGGGGTCCAATCAGCCCCAGCATTTT. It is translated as CASNSAGQGSNQPQHF. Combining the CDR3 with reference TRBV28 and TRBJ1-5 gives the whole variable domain DVKVTQSSRYLVKRTGEKVFLECVQDMDHENMFWYRQDPGLGLRLIYFSYDVKMKEKGDIPEGYSVSREKKERFSLILESASTNQTSMYLCASNSAGQGSNQPQHFGDGTRLSIL.

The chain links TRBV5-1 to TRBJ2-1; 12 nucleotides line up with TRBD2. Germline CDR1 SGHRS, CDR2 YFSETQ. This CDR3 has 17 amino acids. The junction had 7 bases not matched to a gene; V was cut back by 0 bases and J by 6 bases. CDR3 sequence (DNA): TGCGCCAGCAGCTTGGGACTAGCGGGAGTTCGGGGCAATGAGCAGTTCTTC. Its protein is CASSLGLAGVRGNEQFF. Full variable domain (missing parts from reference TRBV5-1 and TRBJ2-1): KAGVTQTPRYLIKTRGQQVTLSCSPISGHRSVSWYQQTPGQGLQFLFEYFSETQRNKGNFPGRFSGRQFSNSRSEMNVSTLELGDSALYLCASSLGLAGVRGNEQFFGPGTRLTVL.

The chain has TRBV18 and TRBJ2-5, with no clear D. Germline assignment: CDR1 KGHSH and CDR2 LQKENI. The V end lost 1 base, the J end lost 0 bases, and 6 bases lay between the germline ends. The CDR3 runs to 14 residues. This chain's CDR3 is CASSPREYQETQYF. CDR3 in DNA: TGTGCCAGCTCACCACGCGAGTACCAAGAGACCCAGTACTTC.

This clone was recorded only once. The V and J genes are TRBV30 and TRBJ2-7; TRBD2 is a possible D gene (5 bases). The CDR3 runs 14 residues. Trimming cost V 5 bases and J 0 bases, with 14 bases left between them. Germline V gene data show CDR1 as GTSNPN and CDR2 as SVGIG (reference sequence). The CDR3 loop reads CAWGKAARSYEQYF. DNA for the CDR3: TGTGCCTGGGGCAAAGCGGCCCGCTCCTACGAGCAGTACTTC.

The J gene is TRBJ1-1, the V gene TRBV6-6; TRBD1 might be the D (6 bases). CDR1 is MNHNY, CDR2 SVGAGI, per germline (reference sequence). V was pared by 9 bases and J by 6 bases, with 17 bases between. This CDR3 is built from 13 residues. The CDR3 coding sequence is TGTGCCAGTTCGAACAGGGAGAGGGCTGAAGCTTTCTTT. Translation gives CASSNRERAEAFF.

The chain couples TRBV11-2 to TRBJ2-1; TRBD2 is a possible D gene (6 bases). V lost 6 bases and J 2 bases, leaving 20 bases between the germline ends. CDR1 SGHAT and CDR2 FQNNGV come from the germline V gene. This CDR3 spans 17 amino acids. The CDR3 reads CASRGGFGGMTYNEQFF. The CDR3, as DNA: TGTGCCAGCAGGGGGGGTTTTGGCGGGATGACCTACAATGAGCAGTTCTTC.

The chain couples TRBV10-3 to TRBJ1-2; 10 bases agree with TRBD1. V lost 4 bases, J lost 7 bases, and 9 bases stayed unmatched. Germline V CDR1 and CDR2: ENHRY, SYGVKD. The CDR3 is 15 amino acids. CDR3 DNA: TGTGCCATCAGTGCAAGGGACAGGGGCTCGGGTGGCTACACCTTC. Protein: CAISARDRGSGGYTF.

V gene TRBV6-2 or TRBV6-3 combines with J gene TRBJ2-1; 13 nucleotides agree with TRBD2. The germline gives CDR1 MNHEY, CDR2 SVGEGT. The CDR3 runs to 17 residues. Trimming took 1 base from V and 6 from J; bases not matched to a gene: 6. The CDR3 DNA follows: TGTGCCAGCAGTTACTGGACTAGCGGGAGATCGGTCAATGAGCAGTTCTTC. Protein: CASSYWTSGRSVNEQFF.

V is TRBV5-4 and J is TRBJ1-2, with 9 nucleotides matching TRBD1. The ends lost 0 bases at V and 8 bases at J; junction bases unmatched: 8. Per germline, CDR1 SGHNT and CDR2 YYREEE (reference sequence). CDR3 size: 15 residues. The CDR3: CASSLATGGYNGYTF. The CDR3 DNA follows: TGTGCCAGCAGCTTGGCTACAGGGGGCTATAACGGCTACACCTTC.

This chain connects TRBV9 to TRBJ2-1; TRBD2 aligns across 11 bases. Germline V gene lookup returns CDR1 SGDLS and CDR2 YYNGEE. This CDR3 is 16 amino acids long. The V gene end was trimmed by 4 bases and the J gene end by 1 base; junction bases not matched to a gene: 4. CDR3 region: CASSPLAGVSYNEQFF. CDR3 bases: TGTGCCAGCAGCCCACTAGCGGGAGTTTCCTACAATGAGCAGTTCTTC.

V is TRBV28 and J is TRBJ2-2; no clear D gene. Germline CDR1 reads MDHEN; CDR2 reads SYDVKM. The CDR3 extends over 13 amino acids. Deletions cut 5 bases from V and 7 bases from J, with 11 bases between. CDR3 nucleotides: TGTGCCAGCAGTCGCGCTGTTAGCGGGGAGCTGTTTTTT. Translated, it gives CASSRAVSGELFF.

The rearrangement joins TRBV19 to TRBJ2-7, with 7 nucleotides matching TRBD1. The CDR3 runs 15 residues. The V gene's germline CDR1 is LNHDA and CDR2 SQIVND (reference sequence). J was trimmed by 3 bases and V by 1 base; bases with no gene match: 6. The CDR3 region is CASSIGQHRGYEQYF. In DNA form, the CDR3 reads TGTGCCAGTAGTATAGGCCAGCACAGGGGCTACGAGCAGTACTTC.

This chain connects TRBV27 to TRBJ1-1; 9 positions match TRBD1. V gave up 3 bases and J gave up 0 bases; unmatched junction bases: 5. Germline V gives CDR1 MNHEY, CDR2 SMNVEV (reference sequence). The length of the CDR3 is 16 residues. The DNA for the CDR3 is TGTGCCAGCAGTTTGCGGACAGGGGCGATGAACACTGAAGCTTTCTTT. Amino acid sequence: CASSLRTGAMNTEAFF.

CDR3 DNA sequence: TGTGCCAGCCGGGTGGGGGGAATGAACACTGAAGCTTTCTTT. It yields the protein CASRVGGMNTEAFF. The V call is TRBV5-4, the J call TRBJ1-1, with a weak D call TRBD1 (5 bases). Trimming pared 7 bases from V and 0 bases from J, leaving 13 bases between. The CDR3 consists of 14 residues. Germline values: CDR1 SGHNT, CDR2 YYREEE (reference sequence). Together with reference TRBV5-4 and TRBJ1-1, the CDR3 gives the full variable domain: ETGVTQSPTHLIKTRGQQVTLRCSSQSGHNTVSWYQQALGQGPQFIFQYYREEENGRGNFPPRFSGLQFPNYSSELNVNALELDDSALYLCASRVGGMNTEAFFGQGTRLTVV.

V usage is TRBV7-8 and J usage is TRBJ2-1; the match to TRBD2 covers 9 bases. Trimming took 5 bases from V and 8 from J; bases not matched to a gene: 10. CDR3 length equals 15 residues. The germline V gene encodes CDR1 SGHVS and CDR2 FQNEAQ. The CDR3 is CASSPRTSEVHEQFF. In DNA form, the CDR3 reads TGTGCCAGCAGCCCCCGGACTAGCGAGGTCCATGAGCAGTTCTTC.

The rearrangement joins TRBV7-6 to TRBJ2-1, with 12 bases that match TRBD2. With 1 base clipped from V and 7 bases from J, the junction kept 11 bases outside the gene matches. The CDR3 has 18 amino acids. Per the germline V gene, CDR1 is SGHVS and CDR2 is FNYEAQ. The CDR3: CASSLVVLAGGPGNEQFF. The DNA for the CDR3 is TGTGCCAGCAGCTTAGTAGTCCTAGCGGGAGGGCCTGGAAATGAGCAGTTCTTC.

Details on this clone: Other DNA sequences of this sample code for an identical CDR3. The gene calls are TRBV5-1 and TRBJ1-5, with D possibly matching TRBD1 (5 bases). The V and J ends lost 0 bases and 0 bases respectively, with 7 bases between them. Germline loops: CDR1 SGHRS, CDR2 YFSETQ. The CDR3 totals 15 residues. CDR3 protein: CASSLGQSSNQPQHF. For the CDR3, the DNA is TGCGCCAGCAGCTTGGGACAGTCTAGCAATCAGCCCCAGCATTTT.

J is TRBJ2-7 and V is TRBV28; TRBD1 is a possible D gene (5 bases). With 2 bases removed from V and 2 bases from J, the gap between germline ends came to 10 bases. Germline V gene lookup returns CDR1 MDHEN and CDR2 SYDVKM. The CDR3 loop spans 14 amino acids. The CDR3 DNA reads TGTGCCAGCAGTTTACCAGGACAAACCTACGAGCAGTACTTC. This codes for CASSLPGQTYEQYF.

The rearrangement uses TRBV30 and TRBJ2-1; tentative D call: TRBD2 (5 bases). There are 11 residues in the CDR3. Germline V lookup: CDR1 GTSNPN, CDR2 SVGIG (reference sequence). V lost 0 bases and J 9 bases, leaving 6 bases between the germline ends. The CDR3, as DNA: TGTGCCTGGAGTGTACGGGGTGAGCAGTTCTTC. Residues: CAWSVRGEQFF.

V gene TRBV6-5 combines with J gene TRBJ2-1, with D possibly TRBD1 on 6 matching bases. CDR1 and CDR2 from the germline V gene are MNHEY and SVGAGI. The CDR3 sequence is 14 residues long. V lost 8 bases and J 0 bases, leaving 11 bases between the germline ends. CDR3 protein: CASGGQSSYNEQFF. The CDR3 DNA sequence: TGTGCCAGCGGAGGACAGAGCTCCTACAATGAGCAGTTCTTC.